This T cell receptor beta chain originates from a study of metastatic and nonmetastatic thyroid tumors. No patient received treatment before thyroid surgery. As originally analysed: Clinicopathological groups supplied CDR3 differences that were used to build a distant-metastasis classifier for papillary thyroid cancer. TCRdb reanalyzed the PCR reads via MiXCR. TCRdb, not the original authors, processed these V and J calls. The data show approximately 50,000 clones, roughly 20% seen once. The CDR3 has 14 amino acids. V shed 3 bases and J 6 bases; nucleotides not matched to a gene: 7. Germline values: CDR1 GTSNPN, CDR2 SVGIG (reference sequence). At least ten counts were recorded for this clone. The antigen is not known. Study-level findings and limits: Versus benign nodules, malignant thyroid tumors reportedly had significantly higher TCR beta diversity, in blood and tumor.

The sequence came from a female donor with papillary thyroid cancer or a benign thyroid nodule (not recorded which). Some clones in this sample may be carry-over from other donors' samples. Sequencing used blood. V is TRBV30 and J is TRBJ2-2; 7 bases are a match to TRBD2. The CDR3 region is CAWSGGSESGELFF. In DNA, the CDR3 is TGTGCCTGGAGCGGCGGGAGCGAATCCGGGGAGCTGTTTTTT.